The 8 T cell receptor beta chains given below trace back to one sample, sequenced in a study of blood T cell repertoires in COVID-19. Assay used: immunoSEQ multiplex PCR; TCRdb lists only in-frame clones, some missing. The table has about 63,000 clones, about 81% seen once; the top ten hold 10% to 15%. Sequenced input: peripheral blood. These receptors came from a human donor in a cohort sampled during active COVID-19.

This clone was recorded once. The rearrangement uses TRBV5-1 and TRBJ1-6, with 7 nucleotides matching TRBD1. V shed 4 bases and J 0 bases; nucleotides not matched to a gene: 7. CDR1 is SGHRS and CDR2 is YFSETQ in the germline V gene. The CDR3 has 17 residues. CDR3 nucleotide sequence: TGCGCCAGCAGCGGACTGGACAGGAGCTCCTATAATTCACCCCTCCACTTT. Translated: CASSGLDRSSYNSPLHF.

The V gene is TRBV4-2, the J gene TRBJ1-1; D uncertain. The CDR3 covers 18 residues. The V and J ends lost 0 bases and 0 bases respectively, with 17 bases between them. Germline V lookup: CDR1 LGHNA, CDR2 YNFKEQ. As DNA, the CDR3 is TGTGCCAGCAGCCAAGAACAATTTAGGGAGGTGCTGAACACTGAAGCTTTCTTT. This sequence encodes CASSQEQFREVLNTEAFF.

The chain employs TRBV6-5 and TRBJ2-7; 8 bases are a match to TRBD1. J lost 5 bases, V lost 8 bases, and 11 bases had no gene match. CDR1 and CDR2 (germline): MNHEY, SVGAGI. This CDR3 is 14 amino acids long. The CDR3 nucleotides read TGTGCCAGCCAGGGCTGGACAGGGAGACACGAGCAGTACTTC. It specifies CASQGWTGRHEQYF.

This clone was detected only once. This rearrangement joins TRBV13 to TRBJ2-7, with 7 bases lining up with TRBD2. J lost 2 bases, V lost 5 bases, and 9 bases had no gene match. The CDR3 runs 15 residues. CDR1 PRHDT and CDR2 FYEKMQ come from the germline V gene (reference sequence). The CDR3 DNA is TGTGCCAGCAGCCTCCGGGGGGTCGAGACCTACGAGCAGTACTTC. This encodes CASSLRGVETYEQYF.

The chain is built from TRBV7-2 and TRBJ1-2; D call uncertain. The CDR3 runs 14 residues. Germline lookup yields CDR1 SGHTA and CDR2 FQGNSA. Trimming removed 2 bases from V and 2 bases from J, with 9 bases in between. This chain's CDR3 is CASSLSGRNYGYTF. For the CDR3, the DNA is TGTGCCAGCAGCTTAAGCGGCAGAAACTATGGCTACACCTTC.

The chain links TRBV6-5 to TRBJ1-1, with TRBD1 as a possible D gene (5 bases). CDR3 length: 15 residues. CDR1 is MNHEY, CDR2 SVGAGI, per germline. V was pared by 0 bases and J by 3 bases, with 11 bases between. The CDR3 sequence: CASSYSQGGDTEAFF. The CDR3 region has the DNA TGTGCCAGCAGTTACTCGCAGGGTGGAGACACTGAAGCTTTCTTT.

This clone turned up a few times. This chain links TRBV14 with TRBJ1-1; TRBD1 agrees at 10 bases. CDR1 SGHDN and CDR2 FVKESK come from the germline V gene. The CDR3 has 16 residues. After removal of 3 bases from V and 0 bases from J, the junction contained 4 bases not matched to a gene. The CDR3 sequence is CASSQTGGWVNTEAFF. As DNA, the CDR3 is TGTGCCAGCAGCCAGACAGGGGGCTGGGTGAACACTGAAGCTTTCTTT.

The CDR3 DNA sequence: TGTGCCAGCAGCTTGGACAGTCCCCACGAGCAGTACTTC. This sequence encodes CASSLDSPHEQYF. The rearrangement joins TRBV5-6 to TRBJ2-7, with no clear D. The length of the CDR3 is 13 residues. V lost 0 bases and J 5 bases, leaving 9 bases between the germline ends. Germline loops: CDR1 SGHDT, CDR2 YYEEEE.